The 12 T cell receptor beta chains below were found in one sample sequenced in a study of blood T cell repertoires in COVID-19. Assay used: immunoSEQ multiplex PCR; TCRdb lists only in-frame clones, some missing. The sample shows a few hundred thousand clones, approximately 90% of them seen only once. The specimen sequenced was PBMCs or T cells enriched from blood (not recorded which). The receptors come from an older woman in a cohort exposed to, infected with or recovered from COVID-19 (not recorded which).

The V and J genes are TRBV9 and TRBJ2-1, with 9 bases that match TRBD1. V shed 0 bases, J shed 4 bases, and the junction held 2 bases outside the gene matches. This CDR3 is built from 15 residues. Germline CDR1 reads SGDLS; CDR2 reads YYNGEE. CDR3 loop: CASSVAGQGYNEQFF. As DNA, the CDR3 is TGTGCCAGCAGCGTAGCAGGACAGGGGTACAATGAGCAGTTCTTC.

The chain carries TRBV7-6 and TRBJ2-1, with TRBD2 identical over 12 bases. The CDR3 length is 15 residues. The trim removed 8 bases at V and 2 bases at J, leaving 4 bases unmatched. Germline CDR1 and CDR2: SGHVS and FNYEAQ. CDR3 bases: TGTGCCAGCTCGCGACTAGCGGGAGCCTACAATGAGCAGTTCTTC. Encoded protein: CASSRLAGAYNEQFF.

The J gene is TRBJ2-7, the V gene TRBV10-3, with TRBD2 matching 8 bases. This CDR3 spans 13 amino acids. The trim removed 4 bases at V and 5 bases at J, leaving 4 bases unmatched. Germline-derived CDR1 and CDR2 are ENHRY and SYGVKD. CDR3 protein: CAISVGLDHEQYF. As DNA, the CDR3 is TGTGCCATCAGTGTGGGACTAGACCACGAGCAGTACTTC.

The chain joins TRBV5-1 to TRBJ2-7; 7 bases are a match to TRBD2. V dropped 0 bases and J dropped 0; count of bases not matched to a gene: 9. Germline lookup yields CDR1 SGHRS and CDR2 YFSETQ. The CDR3 sequence is 17 residues long. This CDR3 is CASSLAPLPSGSYEQYF. CDR3 in DNA: TGCGCCAGCAGCTTGGCCCCCCTCCCTAGCGGCTCCTACGAGCAGTACTTC.

About this clone itself: At one boundary the junction diverges from the germline segment, which might be a read error. CDR3 nucleotides: TGCAGCGTTAGCCGGACAGGGAACTTTGGCTACACCTTC. Its translation is CSVSRTGNFGYTF. The V gene is TRBV29-1, the J gene TRBJ1-2; TRBD1 matches 8 bases. Germline-derived CDR1 and CDR2 are SQVTM and ANQGSEA. This CDR3 is 13 amino acids long.

This clone turned up a few times. V is TRBV18 and J is TRBJ1-4, with 9 bases lining up with TRBD1. CDR3 length: 12 amino acids. J gave up 5 bases and V 9 bases, and 1 base lay outside the gene matches. Germline V CDR1 and CDR2: KGHSH, LQKENI. For the CDR3, the DNA is TGTGCCAGTGGGACAGGGAATGAAAAACTGTTTTTT. It codes for CASGTGNEKLFF. Combining the CDR3 with reference TRBV18 and TRBJ1-4 gives the whole variable domain NAGVMQNPRHLVRRRGQEARLRCSPMKGHSHVYWYRQLPEEGLKFMVYLQKENIIDESGMPKERFSAEFPKEGPSILRIQQVVRGDSAAYFCASGTGNEKLFFGSGTQLSVL.

The V gene is TRBV20-1, the J gene TRBJ1-5, with D hard to call. CDR1 DFQATT and CDR2 SNEGSKA come from the germline V gene (reference sequence). The CDR3 totals 15 residues. Trimming shortened V by 3 bases and J by 1 base, and 13 bases separated the two germline ends. The CDR3 protein is CSASVRGLSNQPQHF. In DNA, the CDR3 is TGCAGTGCTAGTGTCCGGGGTTTAAGCAATCAGCCCCAGCATTTT.

The V and J genes are TRBV4-1 and TRBJ1-1; unclear D gene. The CDR3 consists of 15 residues. CDR1 is MGHRA and CDR2 is YSYEKL in the germline V gene. Trimming removed 1 base from V and 1 base from J, with 10 bases in between. This chain's CDR3 is CASSQGPLRNTEAFF. DNA of the CDR3: TGCGCCAGCAGCCAAGGTCCCCTGAGGAACACTGAAGCTTTCTTT.

CDR3 nucleotides: TGTGCAGGGAGCGGGAGCTCCTACGAGCAGTACTTC. It specifies CAGSGSSYEQYF. V is TRBV28 and J is TRBJ2-7; TRBD2 agrees at 8 bases. The CDR3 contains 12 residues. Germline CDR1 MDHEN, CDR2 SYDVKM.

The genes are TRBV2 and TRBJ1-4, with TRBD1 matching over 8 bases. Germline lookup yields CDR1 SNHLY and CDR2 FYNNEI. This CDR3 comprises 13 residues. V was clipped by 5 bases and J by 7 bases; unmatched bases: 3. The CDR3, as DNA: TGTGCCAGCAGTAGAACAGGGGGTGAAAAACTGTTTTTT. This sequence encodes CASSRTGGEKLFF.

V usage is TRBV24-1 and J usage is TRBJ2-2; 13 bases fit TRBD2. Germline loops: CDR1 KGHDR, CDR2 SFDVKD. This CDR3 is built from 14 residues. V dropped 9 bases and J dropped 8; count of bases not matched to a gene: 5. CDR3 nucleotide sequence: TGTGCCACCCAGGGACTAGCGGGATCGGGGGAGCTGTTTTTT. It specifies CATQGLAGSGELFF.

This clone was seen once. This rearrangement joins TRBV7-9 to TRBJ2-7; D may be TRBD1 (7 bases). The CDR3 sequence is 15 residues long. CDR1 SEHNR and CDR2 FQNEAQ come from the germline V gene (reference sequence). The ends were cut back, 2 bases at V and 5 bases at J, with 16 bases in the middle. The CDR3 DNA reads as TGTGCCAGCAGCTTATGGCGGAGGGGGCTTAACGAGCAGTACTTC. Translating it yields CASSLWRRGLNEQYF.